These 5 T cell receptor beta chains share one sample of origin, sequenced in a study of blood T cells in healthy people across ages. The authors ran a second PCR of 7 to 11 cycles using a sample-barcoded 5' primer and a J-beta primer mix. TCRdb reprocessed the 5' RACE reads via MiXCR and lists one record per CDR3 protein. This sample has some 880,000 distinct CDR3 sequences, with about 37% found just once. Sequencing input: blood. These receptors came from a man in his late teens or twenties in good health.

This clonotype was seen a handful of times. The chain has TRBV5-1 and TRBJ2-3, with 11 bases fitting TRBD1. Germline lookup yields CDR1 SGHRS and CDR2 YFSETQ. J lost 5 bases, V lost 7 bases, and 9 bases had no gene match. This CDR3 contains 15 residues. The CDR3 is CASGMDRGHLDTQYF. In nucleotides, the CDR3 is TGCGCCAGCGGCATGGACAGGGGGCACTTAGATACGCAGTATTTT.

At least ten counts were recorded for this clonotype. The chain joins TRBV10-3 to TRBJ1-4, with 7 bases lining up with TRBD1. The germline gives CDR1 ENHRY, CDR2 SYGVKD. The V and J ends lost 0 bases and 8 bases, in that order; junction bases with no gene match: 9. This CDR3 is built from 16 residues. This CDR3 reads CAISESAAGGGEKLFF. As DNA, the CDR3 is TGTGCCATCAGTGAGTCCGCGGCAGGGGGTGGAGAAAAACTGTTTTTT.

This rearrangement joins TRBV10-3 to TRBJ2-1, with D maybe TRBD1 (5 bases). Germline lookup yields CDR1 ENHRY and CDR2 SYGVKD. The CDR3 runs 17 residues. Trimming removed 4 bases from V and 0 bases from J, with 16 bases in between. Here the CDR3 DNA reads TGTGCCATCAGTGCTCGCTCGACAGCCGGCTCCTACAATGAGCAGTTCTTC. It yields the protein CAISARSTAGSYNEQFF.

V usage is TRBV3-1 and J usage is TRBJ1-5, with D perhaps matching TRBD1 (6 bases). The CDR3 is 14 amino acids. The germline V gene encodes CDR1 LGHDT and CDR2 YNNKEL (reference sequence). V lost 6 bases and J lost 7, with 16 bases in between. CDR3 in amino acids: CASSLDRVGQPQHF. The CDR3 nucleotides read TGTGCCAGCAGTTTGGACAGAGTGGGACAGCCCCAGCATTTT.

This clonotype was counted at least ten times. The V and J genes are TRBV7-9 and TRBJ2-7; D is uncertain. Trimming removed 5 bases from V and 3 bases from J, with 17 bases in between. The germline CDR1 and CDR2 sequences are SEHNR and FQNEAQ (reference sequence). The CDR3 covers 15 residues. Here the CDR3 reads CASSPNSVPGYEQYF. In nucleotides, the CDR3 is TGTGCCAGCAGCCCCAACAGCGTTCCGGGCTACGAGCAGTACTTC. The full variable domain, completed using reference TRBV7-9 and TRBJ2-7, is DTGVSQNPRHKITKRGQNVTFRCDPISEHNRLYWYRQTLGQGPEFLTYFQNEAQLEKSRLLSDRFSAERPKGSFSTLEIQRTEQGDSAMYLCASSPNSVPGYEQYFGPGTRLTVT.